Shown below are 6 T cell receptor beta chains from a single sample sequenced in a study. TCRdb redid the calling of the 5' RACE reads with MiXCR, one entry per CDR3 protein. The data contain some 54,000 distinct CDR3 sequences, about 15% of them singletons. Sequenced material: naive CD4+ T cells sorted from blood. The subset here: naive CD4+ T cells, CD4+CD45RA+CD25-. Source of these receptors: a female donor with breast cancer.

Points on this clonotype: A read error may explain this, as a much larger clone is one base away. The chain links TRBV24-1 to TRBJ2-3, with D uncertain. This CDR3 has 11 amino acids. In germline, CDR1 is KGHDR, CDR2 SFDVKD. CDR3 amino acids: CATSSSDAQYF. Here the CDR3 DNA reads TGTGCCACCAGTAGCTCAGATGCGCAGTATTTT.

This clonotype has a handful of counts. The V and J genes are TRBV7-2 and TRBJ2-3; 7 bases agree with TRBD1. The J segment lost 2 bases and the V segment lost 8 bases, leaving 7 bases of the junction unmatched. The germline V gene has CDR1 SGHTA and CDR2 FQGNSA. CDR3 length equals 14 residues. CDR3 coding DNA: TGTGCCAGCGGGGCAGGGGGATTCACAGATACGCAGTATTTT. Encoded protein: CASGAGGFTDTQYF.

The chain is built from TRBV5-1 and TRBJ2-3, with TRBD1 matching 9 bases. The ends lost 8 bases at V and 1 base at J; junction bases unmatched: 5. CDR3 length: 14 residues. The germline CDR1 and CDR2 sequences are SGHRS and YFSETQ. The CDR3 here is CASRQGDGTDTQYF. In DNA, the CDR3 is TGCGCCAGTAGACAGGGGGACGGCACAGATACGCAGTATTTT.

The chain has TRBV6-5 and TRBJ1-2; D unclear. Germline V gives CDR1 MNHEY, CDR2 SVGAGI. This CDR3 is 13 amino acids long. Between the trimmed V and J ends, which lost 2 bases and 8 bases, there was a span of 12 bases. CDR3 residues: CASSYRGIEGYTF. In DNA form, the CDR3 reads TGTGCCAGCAGTTACCGGGGTATTGAGGGCTACACCTTC.

This clonotype has more than one count but fewer than ten. The rearrangement uses TRBV7-2 and TRBJ2-2; maybe TRBD2 (5 bases). CDR3 length equals 15 residues. Trimming took 5 bases from V and 1 from J, leaving 11 bases between them. In germline, CDR1 is SGHTA, CDR2 FQGNSA. CDR3 sequence: CASSPTRENTGELFF. In DNA form, the CDR3 reads TGTGCCAGCAGCCCCACCCGGGAGAACACCGGGGAGCTGTTTTTT.

This clonotype turned up a few times. The chain links TRBV5-1 to TRBJ1-1; D uncertain. The V gene's germline CDR1 is SGHRS and CDR2 YFSETQ. There are 14 residues in the CDR3. The V end was cut by 0 bases, the J end by 1 base, with 7 bases between. The CDR3 coding sequence is TGCGCCAGCAGCTTGGGGCAGGCGAACACTGAAGCTTTCTTT. This codes for CASSLGQANTEAFF.